Shown below are 24 T cell receptor beta chains from a single sample sequenced in a study of CD8 T cells in ankylosing spondylitis. One entry per CDR3 protein results from TCRdb running MiXCR on the 5' RACE reads. This sample yields roughly 100,000 distinct CDR3 sequences, of which roughly 8.3% are seen a single time; around 10% belongs to the top ten. The sample comprised blood, either unsorted or a sorted T cell fraction (not recorded which). Every receptor here comes from a male donor with ankylosing spondylitis or in good health (not recorded which).

V usage is TRBV20-1 and J usage is TRBJ1-1; maybe TRBD1 (5 bases). Trimming stripped 0 bases from V and 2 bases from J, with 10 bases between. There are 14 residues in the CDR3. The germline V gene has CDR1 DFQATT and CDR2 SNEGSKA (reference sequence). The CDR3, as DNA: TGCAGTGCTAGAGATTGGGGGATTAACACTGAAGCTTTCTTT. The encoded protein is CSARDWGINTEAFF.

On this clonotype itself: Possible read error: a much larger clone is one base away. The chain's CDR3 is CASSLRRGGDKQYF. CDR3 bases: TGTGCCAGCAGTTTGAGGCGGGGTGGAGATAAGCAGTATTTT. The chain combines TRBV27 with TRBJ2-3; D is possibly TRBD2 (6 bases). The CDR3 has 14 residues. Germline loops: CDR1 MNHEY, CDR2 SMNVEV (reference sequence).

In this sample, this clonotype turned up many times. J is TRBJ2-3 and V is TRBV7-6, with a possible D match to TRBD1 (5 bases). Germline loops: CDR1 SGHVS, CDR2 FNYEAQ. The CDR3 is 12 residues long. The V end lost 2 bases, the J end lost 9 bases, and 9 bases lay between the germline ends. This CDR3 is CASSLQGSTQYF. The CDR3 DNA follows: TGTGCCAGCAGCTTACAGGGCTCGACGCAGTATTTT.

The chain carries TRBV7-9 and TRBJ2-1; no firm D call. The germline V and J ends were trimmed by 5 bases and 5 bases, with 22 bases remaining between them. Germline CDR1 reads SEHNR; CDR2 reads FQNEAQ (reference sequence). The CDR3 spans 17 residues. CDR3 coding DNA: TGTGCCAGCAGCCTAGATTTGAGATTCCTCACCCACAATGAGCAGTTCTTC. As protein: CASSLDLRFLTHNEQFF. Drawing the rest from reference TRBV7-9 and TRBJ2-1, the complete variable domain is DTGVSQNPRHKITKRGQNVTFRCDPISEHNRLYWYRQTLGQGPEFLTYFQNEAQLEKSRLLSDRFSAERPKGSFSTLEIQRTEQGDSAMYLCASSLDLRFLTHNEQFFGPGTRLTVL.

This clonotype occurred many times. V is TRBV7-2 and J is TRBJ2-3; D tentatively reads TRBD1 or TRBD2 (5 bases each). Trimming stripped 5 bases from V and 3 bases from J, with 12 bases between. CDR3 length: 14 residues. Germline V lookup: CDR1 SGHTA, CDR2 FQGNSA. This chain's CDR3 is CASSPGTLTDTQYF. CDR3 nucleotides: TGTGCCAGCAGCCCCGGGACCTTAACAGATACGCAGTATTTT.

This clonotype was seen ten or more times. The chain links TRBV20-1 to TRBJ2-1; the D gene could be TRBD1 or TRBD2 (5 bases each). V was shortened by 6 bases and J by 8 bases, with 20 bases between the two germline ends. Germline V CDR1 and CDR2: DFQATT, SNEGSKA (reference sequence). CDR3 length: 14 residues. For the CDR3, the DNA is TGCAGTGCCCGGGGCGGGTGGGGAGTCGATGAGCAGTTCTTC. It is translated as CSARGGWGVDEQFF.

This clonotype came up many times. The rearrangement joins TRBV10-3 to TRBJ2-1, with D tentatively TRBD2 (5 bases). The CDR3 length is 17 residues. V gave up 0 bases and J gave up 7 bases, with 19 bases separating them. Germline loops: CDR1 ENHRY, CDR2 SYGVKD. This CDR3 reads CAISESERGPDENEQFF. The CDR3 DNA is TGTGCCATCAGTGAGTCTGAGCGAGGGCCCGATGAGAATGAGCAGTTCTTC.

There are many counts of this clonotype. The chain employs TRBV19 and TRBJ2-1; D may be TRBD1 or TRBD2 (6 bases each). The CDR3 has 16 amino acids. Germline V gives CDR1 LNHDA, CDR2 SQIVND (reference sequence). V lost 4 bases and J 0 bases, leaving 13 bases between the germline ends. The CDR3 DNA is TGTGCCAGTAGTAACCCCAGGGGAGGCTCCTACAATGAGCAGTTCTTC. Amino acids: CASSNPRGGSYNEQFF. Filled out from reference TRBV19 and TRBJ2-1, the complete variable domain reads DGGITQSPKYLFRKEGQNVTLSCEQNLNHDAMYWYRQDPGQGLRLIYYSQIVNDFQKGDIAEGYSVSREKKESFPLTVTSAQKNPTAFYLCASSNPRGGSYNEQFFGPGTRLTVL.

This clonotype was seen at least ten times. The chain is built from TRBV20-1 and TRBJ1-6; a possible D gene is TRBD1 (6 bases). The CDR3 loop spans 14 amino acids. V was pared by 2 bases and J by 4 bases, with 9 bases between. Germline V gene lookup returns CDR1 DFQATT and CDR2 SNEGSKA (reference sequence). The CDR3 coding sequence is TGCAGTGCTAGAAGTCAGGGGTATAATTCACCCCTCCACTTT. Its translation: CSARSQGYNSPLHF.

In this sample, this clonotype turned up a few times. The chain links TRBV19 to TRBJ2-7, with 8 bases fitting TRBD1. Germline lookup yields CDR1 LNHDA and CDR2 SQIVND (reference sequence). V was clipped by 2 bases and J by 4 bases; unmatched bases: 7. The CDR3 contains 15 residues. Here the CDR3 reads CASSIKDRVGYEQYF. The DNA for the CDR3 is TGTGCCAGTAGTATAAAGGACAGGGTGGGTTACGAGCAGTACTTC.

In this sample, this clonotype turned up many times. V usage is TRBV9 and J usage is TRBJ2-7; D remains unclear. Germline assignment: CDR1 SGDLS and CDR2 YYNGEE. V was cut by 2 bases and J by 1 base, with 10 bases left in between. The CDR3 is made up of 14 amino acids. The CDR3 is CASSVKTLSYEQYF. Written as DNA, the CDR3 is TGTGCCAGCAGCGTTAAGACATTATCCTACGAGCAGTACTTC.

This clonotype showed up many times. The chain is built from TRBV12-3 or TRBV12-4 and TRBJ1-1; no firm D call. With 2 bases removed from V and 4 bases from J, the gap between germline ends came to 5 bases. This CDR3 spans 12 amino acids. CDR3 DNA: TGTGCCAGCAGTTTACTTTCCACTGAAGCTTTCTTT. It specifies CASSLLSTEAFF.

V usage is TRBV19 and J usage is TRBJ2-7; D may be TRBD1 or TRBD2 (6 bases each). CDR1 is LNHDA and CDR2 is SQIVND in the germline V gene (reference sequence). V was shortened by 3 bases and J by 4 bases, with 13 bases between the two germline ends. This CDR3 region has 14 residues. Here the CDR3 reads CASSMGGVAYEQYF. The CDR3 region has the DNA TGTGCCAGTAGTATGGGGGGCGTTGCATACGAGCAGTACTTC.

This clonotype was recorded many times. This chain links TRBV5-1 with TRBJ2-6; maybe TRBD1 (6 bases). This CDR3 is built from 17 residues. V shed 8 bases and J shed 3 bases, with 21 bases lying between them. Germline values: CDR1 SGHRS, CDR2 YFSETQ. The CDR3 reads CASGKNAQGSGANVLTF. DNA of the CDR3: TGCGCCAGTGGAAAAAATGCTCAGGGGAGTGGGGCCAACGTCCTGACTTTC.

This clonotype was seen many times. The chain is built from TRBV20-1 and TRBJ2-1; D could derive from TRBD1 or TRBD2 (6 bases each). The CDR3 length is 16 residues. Germline CDR1 and CDR2: DFQATT and SNEGSKA (reference sequence). V shed 1 base and J shed 4 bases, with 17 bases lying between them. The CDR3 spells CSARVGGLEIYNEQFF. DNA for the CDR3: TGCAGTGCTAGAGTAGGGGGACTGGAGATTTACAATGAGCAGTTCTTC.

This clonotype has a count of ten or more. The V call is TRBV24-1, the J call TRBJ2-3; the D call may be TRBD1 or TRBD2 (5 bases each). Germline assignment: CDR1 KGHDR and CDR2 SFDVKD. The V end lost 10 bases, the J end lost 4 bases, and 11 bases lay between the germline ends. The CDR3 contains 12 residues. The CDR3 spells CATRGVADTQYF. For the CDR3, the DNA is TGTGCCACGAGGGGTGTCGCAGATACGCAGTATTTT.

The chain employs TRBV6-5 and TRBJ1-5; D call uncertain. This CDR3 is 14 amino acids long. In germline, CDR1 is MNHEY, CDR2 SVGAGI. Between the trimmed V and J ends, which lost 2 bases and 4 bases, there was a span of 9 bases. CDR3 sequence: CASSYQQFNQPQHF. The CDR3 region has the DNA TGTGCCAGCAGTTACCAACAGTTTAATCAGCCCCAGCATTTT.

This clonotype was counted many times. This chain joins TRBV5-6 and TRBJ2-7, with D tentatively TRBD1 (6 bases). Trimming stripped 4 bases from V and 2 bases from J, with 16 bases between. The V gene's germline CDR1 is SGHDT and CDR2 YYEEEE. The CDR3 length is 15 residues. The CDR3 reads CASSGPGQIAYEQYF. The CDR3, as DNA: TGTGCCAGCAGCGGCCCTGGACAGATCGCCTACGAGCAGTACTTC.

This clonotype was recorded at least ten times. At one end, the junction sequence differs from germline, possibly due to a read error. CDR3 protein: CSARVTGTGYTEAFF. The CDR3 coding sequence is TGCAGTGCCAGAGTTACCGGGACAGGGTACACTGAAGCTTTCTTT. The rearrangement joins TRBV20-1 to TRBJ1-1; 9 nucleotides align to TRBD1. The CDR3 loop spans 15 amino acids. CDR1 is DFQATT, CDR2 SNEGSKA, per germline (reference sequence).

Ten or more counts support this clonotype. The J gene is TRBJ2-2, the V gene TRBV24-1, with a possible D match to TRBD1 (5 bases). Germline V gene sequence: CDR1 KGHDR, CDR2 SFDVKD. This CDR3 is 14 amino acids long. Trimming stripped 10 bases from V and 3 bases from J, with 14 bases between. CDR3 bases: TGTGCCACACAGGCTAATGGGGACACCGGGGAGCTGTTTTTT. Its protein is CATQANGDTGELFF.

At least ten counts were recorded for this clonotype. One junction end disagrees with the germline gene, perhaps due to a read error. The chain carries TRBV24-1 and TRBJ1-1; D gene unclear. The CDR3 is 14 residues long. Looked up from germline, CDR1 is KGHDR and CDR2 is SFDVKD. Written as DNA, the CDR3 is TGTGCCACAAGTGAAATGCGGCAGAACACTGAAGCTTTCTTT. Encoded protein: CATSEMRQNTEAFF.

This clonotype was counted many times. The V and J genes are TRBV12-3 or TRBV12-4 and TRBJ2-1; no clear D. The ends were cut back, 1 base at V and 4 bases at J, with 14 bases in the middle. This CDR3 has 16 residues. This CDR3 is CASSLGLRKGYNEQFF. DNA of the CDR3: TGTGCCAGCAGTTTAGGCCTCAGAAAAGGGTACAATGAGCAGTTCTTC.

This clonotype was seen more than once but under ten times. The rearrangement joins TRBV30 to TRBJ1-5; D gene ambiguous. The CDR3 spans 12 residues. Germline-derived CDR1 and CDR2 are GTSNPN and SVGIG (reference sequence). Trimming shortened V by 1 base and J by 6 bases, and 7 bases separated the two germline ends. CDR3 in DNA: TGTGCCTGGAGTGGGGGAACTCAGCCCCAGCATTTT. As protein: CAWSGGTQPQHF. Complete variable domain (other parts from reference TRBV30 and TRBJ1-5): SQTIHQWPATLVQPVGSPLSLECTVEGTSNPNLYWYRQAAGRGLQLLFYSVGIGQISSEVPQNLSASRPQDRQFILSSKKLLLSDSGFYLCAWSGGTQPQHFGDGTRLSIL.

There are many counts of this clonotype. V gene TRBV7-9 combines with J gene TRBJ2-7; 7 positions match TRBD2. V shed 3 bases, J shed 3 bases, and the junction held 8 bases outside the gene matches. CDR3 size: 15 residues. CDR1 SEHNR and CDR2 FQNEAQ come from the germline V gene (reference sequence). The CDR3 DNA reads TGTGCCAGCAGCTTGGGGTGGCGGGAGAACTACGAGCAGTACTTC. It is translated as CASSLGWRENYEQYF. Full variable domain (outside the CDR3, taken from reference TRBV7-9 and TRBJ2-7): DTGVSQNPRHKITKRGQNVTFRCDPISEHNRLYWYRQTLGQGPEFLTYFQNEAQLEKSRLLSDRFSAERPKGSFSTLEIQRTEQGDSAMYLCASSLGWRENYEQYFGPGTRLTVT.